Following are 18 T cell receptor beta chains from one sample sequenced in a study of PD-L1 blockade in urothelial cancer. Profiled with immunoSEQ multiplex PCR; TCRdb holds only in-frame clones, not every one. There are tens of thousands of clones in the sample; around 90% occur only once, and 1.5% to 2% lies in the top ten. Time point of the sample: pretreatment peripheral blood. The starting material was PBMCs, obtained around atezolizumab (anti-PD-L1) treatment. Receptors were obtained from a man in his fifties or sixties with urothelial cancer.

CDR3: CASSALSRNTIYF. DNA for the CDR3: TGTGCCAGCAGCGCACTATCTCGGAACACCATATATTTT. V and J are TRBV9 and TRBJ1-3; no definite D call. V lost 3 bases, J lost 7 bases, and 11 bases lay in between. This CDR3 region has 13 residues. Germline V gives CDR1 SGDLS, CDR2 YYNGEE.

The V and J genes are TRBV4-3 and TRBJ2-3; 11 bases line up with TRBD2. V lost 0 bases to trimming and J lost 7 bases; unmatched junction nucleotides: 6. Germline V gene lookup returns CDR1 LGHNA and CDR2 YSLEER. CDR3 length: 16 residues. The CDR3 nucleotides read TGCGCCAGCAGCCAAGATAGCGGGGGGGGAGCATATACGCAGTATTTT. Protein sequence: CASSQDSGGGAYTQYF.

The chain carries TRBV6-5 and TRBJ1-2; TRBD1 is a possible D gene (5 bases). V lost 0 bases to trimming and J lost 6 bases, with 17 bases between them. The CDR3 contains 16 residues. Germline CDR1 reads MNHEY; CDR2 reads SVGAGI. The chain's CDR3 is CASSYSRITGVDGYTF. The DNA of the CDR3 is TGTGCCAGCAGTTACTCGCGGATTACAGGAGTCGATGGCTACACCTTC.

In this sample, this clone turned up once. CDR3 in amino acids: CASSPMTSGEQYF. The DNA for the CDR3 is TGTGCCAGCAGCCCGATGACTAGCGGGGAGCAGTACTTC. This chain links TRBV9 with TRBJ2-7; 10 positions agree with TRBD2. Germline values: CDR1 SGDLS, CDR2 YYNGEE. The ends lost 4 bases at V and 7 bases at J; junction bases unmatched: 5. This CDR3 has 13 residues.

The chain recombines TRBV5-1 with TRBJ2-1; 7 bases are a match to TRBD2. Germline loops: CDR1 SGHRS, CDR2 YFSETQ. With 7 bases clipped from V and 8 bases from J, the junction kept 12 bases outside the gene matches. The CDR3 contains 14 residues. The CDR3 reads CASQPMGGVDEQFF. DNA of the CDR3: TGCGCCAGCCAACCGATGGGGGGGGTCGATGAGCAGTTCTTC.

The J gene is TRBJ1-2, the V gene TRBV6-5; tentative D call: TRBD1 (6 bases). There are 14 residues in the CDR3. Trimming removed 2 bases from V and 0 bases from J, with 7 bases in between. Germline CDR1 MNHEY, CDR2 SVGAGI. CDR3 sequence reads: CASSYRTANYGYTF. In nucleotides, the CDR3 is TGTGCCAGCAGTTACCGGACAGCTAACTATGGCTACACCTTC.

The chain's CDR3 is CATSPPGVRSWEQYF. The CDR3, as DNA: TGTGCCACCAGCCCACCCGGGGTCCGGAGTTGGGAGCAGTACTTC. The chain recombines TRBV15 with TRBJ2-7, with D possibly being TRBD2 (5 bases). V lost 5 bases and J 7 bases, leaving 21 bases between the germline ends. There are 15 residues in the CDR3. CDR1 and CDR2 (germline): LNHNV, YYDKDF (reference sequence).

This rearrangement joins TRBV28 to TRBJ2-1, with D possibly matching TRBD1 (6 bases). The V end was cut by 5 bases, the J end by 9 bases, with 20 bases between. CDR3 length: 15 amino acids. Germline V lookup: CDR1 MDHEN, CDR2 SYDVKM. CDR3 residues: CASSTAGQPLGEQFF. For the CDR3, the DNA is TGTGCCAGCAGTACCGCCGGACAGCCCTTAGGTGAGCAGTTCTTC.

V is TRBV27 and J is TRBJ1-1; 8 bases agree with TRBD1. The CDR3 sequence is 13 residues long. The V and J ends lost 2 bases and 7 bases, in that order; junction bases with no gene match: 3. Germline CDR1 MNHEY, CDR2 SMNVEV (reference sequence). The CDR3 here is CASSLRGTGEAFF. The CDR3 DNA reads TGTGCCAGCAGTTTACGCGGGACAGGTGAAGCTTTCTTT.

The rearrangement joins TRBV9 to TRBJ1-6, with 7 positions matching TRBD1. After removal of 3 bases from V and 10 bases from J, the junction contained 7 bases not matched to a gene. This CDR3 comprises 14 residues. Germline CDR1 and CDR2: SGDLS and YYNGEE. The CDR3 DNA is TGTGCCAGCAGCGCGAGACAGGGTCCCTCACCCCTCCACTTT. This codes for CASSARQGPSPLHF.

This clone was counted a single time. The rearrangement joins TRBV5-1 to TRBJ2-2; TRBD1 aligns across 8 bases. The CDR3 has 15 residues. V lost 4 bases and J lost 4; bases outside the gene matches: 6. Germline CDR1 is SGHRS and CDR2 is YFSETQ. The CDR3 sequence is CASSDGQGGTGELFF. CDR3 coding DNA: TGCGCCAGCAGCGATGGACAGGGTGGCACCGGGGAGCTGTTTTTT.

This rearrangement joins TRBV2 to TRBJ2-1, with D unclear. The CDR3 spans 15 residues. Germline V gene sequence: CDR1 SNHLY, CDR2 FYNNEI. Trimming removed 2 bases at V and 3 bases at J, with 11 bases between. CDR3 DNA sequence: TGTGCCAGCAGTGAACGCCAGGTAATCTACAATGAGCAGTTCTTC. Protein sequence: CASSERQVIYNEQFF.

This clone showed up just once. The chain is built from TRBV6-5 and TRBJ1-4; D is perhaps TRBD1 (6 bases). Trimming removed 7 bases at V and 5 bases at J, with 14 bases between. The CDR3 runs to 14 residues. Germline V gives CDR1 MNHEY, CDR2 SVGAGI. In DNA, the CDR3 is TGTGCCAGCAAGCCACAGGGTCGGAATGAAAAACTGTTTTTT. Translating it yields CASKPQGRNEKLFF.

This clone was found once. This rearrangement joins TRBV7-8 to TRBJ2-5; D is uncertain. The CDR3 length is 11 residues. From germline, CDR1 is SGHVS and CDR2 FQNEAQ. V was pared by 1 base and J by 7 bases, with 4 bases between. As DNA, the CDR3 is TGTGCCAGCAGCTTAGGAGTGACCCAGTACTTC. Amino acid sequence: CASSLGVTQYF.

V gene TRBV7-2 combines with J gene TRBJ1-5, with D uncertain. Trimming took 2 bases from V and 5 from J, leaving 13 bases between them. The CDR3 consists of 15 residues. From germline, CDR1 is SGHTA and CDR2 FQGNSA. The CDR3: CASSLMAGTDQPQHF. The CDR3 nucleotides read TGTGCCAGCAGCTTAATGGCAGGCACAGATCAGCCCCAGCATTTT.

V and J are TRBV9 and TRBJ2-3, with D possibly being TRBD2 (6 bases). This CDR3 has 15 residues. Trimming pared 7 bases from V and 4 bases from J, leaving 19 bases between. CDR1 and CDR2 (germline): SGDLS, YYNGEE. CDR3 region: CASGPLLAQADTQYF. DNA of the CDR3: TGTGCCAGCGGTCCATTACTAGCCCAGGCAGATACGCAGTATTTT.

This sequence joins TRBV5-4 and TRBJ2-2; weak D call: TRBD2 (6 bases). The germline V and J ends were trimmed by 0 bases and 4 bases, with 10 bases remaining between them. The CDR3 runs 15 residues. CDR1 and CDR2 from the germline V gene are SGHNT and YYREEE (reference sequence). CDR3 amino acids: CASSLERVGTGELFF. The CDR3 bases are TGTGCCAGCAGCTTGGAGCGGGTGGGCACCGGGGAGCTGTTTTTT.

There are a few counts of this clone. The chain couples TRBV18 to TRBJ2-5; D may be TRBD1 (5 bases). Trimming cost V 0 bases and J 4 bases, with 12 bases left between them. The CDR3 totals 15 residues. The germline V gene has CDR1 KGHSH and CDR2 LQKENI. CDR3 protein: CASSPPAGIGETQYF. The CDR3 DNA reads as TGTGCCAGCTCACCACCGGCAGGGATAGGAGAGACCCAGTACTTC.